The clone carrying this T cell receptor (beta chain) has a single count. The sample comes from a study of cytotoxic CD8 clonotypes in ibrutinib-treated CLL. Study details: Responses comprised 24 partial and 2 complete; at median around 72 months, approximately 14 remained remitted and about 12 progressed.

Trimming took off 4 bases at V and 4 bases at J, with 8 bases between the two ends. CDR3 length: 12 residues. CDR1 is SGHRS, CDR2 YFSETQ, per germline. With sequencing, the targeted depth ranged from 1 in 200,000 to 1 in 1 million T cells. Some clones are missing from TCRdb's copy, which holds only in-frame ones; the method was immunoSEQ multiplex PCR. The repertoire includes around 150,000 clones, 70% to 90% of them detected once, and 7.6% sits in the top ten. Sequencing used PBMCs, obtained after 36 months of ibrutinib treatment. This clonotype was sampled from a human donor with chronic lymphocytic leukemia. The rearrangement joins TRBV5-1 to TRBJ1-1; possible D gene TRBD1, 6 bases. Here the CDR3 DNA reads TGCGCCAGCAGCCCAGGGGTCACTGAAGCTTTCTTT. This encodes CASSPGVTEAFF. Combining the CDR3 with reference TRBV5-1 and TRBJ1-1 gives the whole variable domain KAGVTQTPRYLIKTRGQQVTLSCSPISGHRSVSWYQQTPGQGLQFLFEYFSETQRNKGNFPGRFSGRQFSNSRSEMNVSTLELGDSALYLCASSPGVTEAFFGQGTRLTVV.